A single sample is the source of the 25 T cell receptor beta chains below, sequenced in a study of Ad26.COV2.S vaccination and SARS-CoV-2 variants. Noted treatment: 15 to 20 received Ad26.COV2.S at low or high dose, single or two shots; about 5 received placebo; per-sample allocation not given. The investigators took samples on day 63 after the first vaccine or placebo injection. Using immunoSEQ multiplex PCR, the repertoire was profiled, and TCRdb retains in-frame clones only, with some absent. Found here are around 320,000 clones, 86% of them singletons; the top ten hold less than 2%. The starting material was peripheral blood, obtained in a trial of Ad26.COV2.S vaccine versus placebo. The receptors were sampled from a person between 18 and 65 years old who received the Ad26.COV2.S COVID-19 vaccine or a placebo.

V gene TRBV15 combines with J gene TRBJ1-5; TRBD1 aligns across 7 bases. The germline CDR1 and CDR2 sequences are LNHNV and YYDKDF (reference sequence). The CDR3 covers 17 residues. V trimming: 1 base; J trimming: 0 bases; junction bases outside the gene matches: 6. CDR3 sequence: CATSRASRGPSNQPQHF. As DNA, the CDR3 is TGTGCCACCAGCAGAGCCAGTAGGGGGCCTAGCAATCAGCCCCAGCATTTT.

V and J are TRBV11-2 and TRBJ2-3, with TRBD2 identical over 10 bases. CDR1 SGHAT and CDR2 FQNNGV come from the germline V gene. The trim removed 5 bases at V and 5 bases at J, leaving 13 bases unmatched. The length of the CDR3 is 17 residues. The CDR3 DNA sequence: TGTGCCAGCAGCCCAGGGGTTAGCGGGGGGCGTGGAGATACGCAGTATTTT. It yields the protein CASSPGVSGGRGDTQYF.

This clone was detected many times. The rearrangement joins TRBV5-4 to TRBJ2-7; TRBD2 matches at 9 bases. Per the germline V gene, CDR1 is SGHNT and CDR2 is YYREEE (reference sequence). This CDR3 contains 17 residues. With 4 bases clipped from V and 0 bases from J, the junction kept 11 bases outside the gene matches. CDR3 sequence (DNA): TGTGCCAGCAGCCTCTGGCGGGGGGGGACAGTCTCCTACGAGCAGTACTTC. It codes for CASSLWRGGTVSYEQYF.

J is TRBJ1-6 and V is TRBV2; D is undetermined. The V and J ends lost 8 bases and 5 bases respectively, with 13 bases between them. The CDR3 is made up of 14 amino acids. From germline, CDR1 is SNHLY and CDR2 FYNNEI. The CDR3 is CASAEGRNNSPLHF. The CDR3 DNA is TGTGCCAGCGCGGAGGGAAGGAATAATTCACCCCTCCACTTT.

The rearrangement links TRBV25-1 to TRBJ1-6; D remains ambiguous. V lost 5 bases and J 1 base, leaving 6 bases between the germline ends. There are 14 residues in the CDR3. From germline, CDR1 is MGHDK and CDR2 SYGVNS. In DNA form, the CDR3 reads TGTGCCAGCAGTCGGGCGTCCTATAATTCACCCCTCCACTTT. It encodes CASSRASYNSPLHF.

The CDR3 DNA is TGTGCCTGGAGTGTACGACAAGGGGGTGAAAAACTGTTTTTT. Translated, it gives CAWSVRQGGEKLFF. The chain combines TRBV30 with TRBJ1-4, with D tentatively TRBD1 (6 bases). The CDR3 has 14 residues. V was clipped by 0 bases and J by 7 bases, with 12 bases between them. Germline-derived CDR1 and CDR2 are GTSNPN and SVGIG (reference sequence).

The gene calls are TRBV9 and TRBJ2-1; 10 nucleotides match TRBD2. The germline V gene has CDR1 SGDLS and CDR2 YYNGEE. The CDR3 covers 14 residues. V lost 4 bases to trimming and J lost 4 bases; unmatched junction nucleotides: 2. The CDR3 nucleotides read TGTGCCAGCAGCCGACTAGCGGGTTACAATGAGCAGTTCTTC. As protein: CASSRLAGYNEQFF.

The rearrangement uses TRBV6-1 and TRBJ2-7; 7 bases are shared with TRBD1. Trimming removed 3 bases from V and 3 bases from J; junction bases left unmatched: 2. CDR1 and CDR2 (germline): MNHNS, SASEGT. The CDR3 has 13 amino acids. CDR3 in DNA: TGTGCCAGCAGTGATGCAGGGGGCTACGAGCAGTACTTC. Translated, it gives CASSDAGGYEQYF.

This clone has a single count. The V and J genes are TRBV5-1 and TRBJ1-4; D may be TRBD1 (6 bases). CDR1 is SGHRS, CDR2 YFSETQ, per germline. This CDR3 is built from 18 residues. Trimming left V 3 bases short and J 5 bases short, with 23 bases between. CDR3 in amino acids: CASSSGGLLPQLNEKLFF. For the CDR3, the DNA is TGCGCCAGCAGCTCTGGGGGCCTACTGCCACAGTTAAATGAAAAACTGTTTTTT.

The J gene is TRBJ2-7, the V gene TRBV5-4, with 7 nucleotides matching TRBD1. This CDR3 spans 16 amino acids. The germline V gene encodes CDR1 SGHNT and CDR2 YYREEE (reference sequence). Germline trimming cut 3 bases from V and 6 bases from J; bases unmatched to any gene: 15. The CDR3 coding sequence is TGTGCCAGCAGCTCCTACCTTCAATGGGACAGTCGCGAGCAGTACTTC. Its protein is CASSSYLQWDSREQYF.

The CDR3: CASSSSGTGGRLETQYF. DNA for the CDR3: TGCGCCAGCAGCTCATCGGGGACAGGGGGCAGGTTAGAGACCCAGTACTTC. The gene calls are TRBV5-1 and TRBJ2-5; 12 bases agree with TRBD1. V shed 3 bases, J shed 4 bases, and the junction held 10 bases outside the gene matches. Germline values: CDR1 SGHRS, CDR2 YFSETQ. The CDR3 sequence is 17 residues long.

This clone was recorded a few times. This CDR3 reads CASSLGVNGGEQYF. CDR3 nucleotides: TGTGCCAGCAGCTTGGGAGTCAATGGAGGCGAGCAGTACTTC. V and J are TRBV5-4 and TRBJ2-7; a possible D gene is TRBD2 (5 bases). Germline-derived CDR1 and CDR2 are SGHNT and YYREEE (reference sequence). The CDR3 is made up of 14 amino acids. Trimming pared 0 bases from V and 6 bases from J, leaving 13 bases between.

The CDR3 spells CASSGTRGDVEAFF. DNA of the CDR3: TGTGCCAGCAGCGGGACCAGGGGGGACGTTGAAGCTTTCTTT. The rearrangement links TRBV9 to TRBJ1-1; 7 nucleotides agree with TRBD1. The CDR3 totals 14 residues. The germline V gene has CDR1 SGDLS and CDR2 YYNGEE. Trimming removed 3 bases from V and 7 bases from J; junction bases left unmatched: 9.

The chain couples TRBV27 to TRBJ1-1; 9 bases map to TRBD1. Germline-derived CDR1 and CDR2 are MNHEY and SMNVEV (reference sequence). The CDR3 has 15 residues. V lost 4 bases and J lost 4; bases outside the gene matches: 7. This CDR3 reads CASSSDRGFSTEAFF. The CDR3 bases are TGTGCCAGCAGTTCGGACAGGGGTTTCAGCACTGAAGCTTTCTTT.

V is TRBV30 and J is TRBJ2-3; a possible D gene is TRBD2 (7 bases). Trimming removed 5 bases from V and 4 bases from J, with 16 bases in between. The CDR3 has 14 amino acids. Germline values: CDR1 GTSNPN, CDR2 SVGIG (reference sequence). The DNA for the CDR3 is TGTGCCTGGGGGGGGGCAGGGAAATCAGATACGCAGTATTTT. It is translated as CAWGGAGKSDTQYF.

The chain carries TRBV7-6 and TRBJ2-5; TRBD2 matches 7 bases. With V trimmed by 2 bases and J by 4 bases, 4 bases remained unmatched. CDR1 is SGHVS and CDR2 is FNYEAQ in the germline V gene. This CDR3 spans 14 amino acids. CDR3 in amino acids: CASSLIPGGETQYF. The CDR3 bases are TGTGCCAGCAGCTTAATACCGGGAGGAGAGACCCAGTACTTC. Supplemented by reference TRBV7-6 and TRBJ2-5, the full variable domain reads GAGVSQSPRYKVTKRGQDVALRCDPISGHVSLYWYRQALGQGPEFLTYFNYEAQQDKSGLPNDRFSAERPEGSISTLTIQRTEQRDSAMYRCASSLIPGGETQYFGPGTRLLVL.

This chain links TRBV7-9 with TRBJ2-2; possible D gene TRBD2, 5 bases. The CDR3 has 14 residues. Trimming removed 6 bases from V and 4 bases from J, with 12 bases in between. Germline loops: CDR1 SEHNR, CDR2 FQNEAQ (reference sequence). Here the CDR3 DNA reads TGTGCCAGCAGGGCAAAAGGAGGCACCGGGGAGCTGTTTTTT. Amino acid sequence: CASRAKGGTGELFF.

The chain joins TRBV18 to TRBJ2-3, with TRBD1 matching 9 bases. This CDR3 has 14 residues. Germline V gives CDR1 KGHSH, CDR2 LQKENI. Trimming took 4 bases from V and 5 from J; bases not matched to a gene: 4. CDR3: CASSRDRVKDTQYF. The CDR3 nucleotides are TGTGCCAGCTCACGGGACAGGGTGAAAGATACGCAGTATTTT. Using reference TRBV18 and TRBJ2-3 for the parts outside the CDR3, the full variable domain is NAGVMQNPRHLVRRRGQEARLRCSPMKGHSHVYWYRQLPEEGLKFMVYLQKENIIDESGMPKERFSAEFPKEGPSILRIQQVVRGDSAAYFCASSRDRVKDTQYFGPGTRLTVL.

This clone has only a few counts. The V and J genes are TRBV2 and TRBJ1-6; the match to TRBD1 covers 7 bases. The J segment lost 8 bases and the V segment lost 2 bases, leaving 3 bases of the junction unmatched. This CDR3 contains 14 residues. The V gene's germline CDR1 is SNHLY and CDR2 FYNNEI. The CDR3: CASSEQGGYSPLHF. The DNA of the CDR3 is TGTGCCAGCAGTGAACAGGGGGGCTATTCACCCCTCCACTTT.

The V gene is TRBV6-1, the J gene TRBJ2-1, with D hard to call. Trimming stripped 5 bases from V and 4 bases from J, with 12 bases between. From germline, CDR1 is MNHNS and CDR2 SASEGT. This CDR3 is built from 14 residues. The CDR3 DNA sequence: TGTGCCAGCAGTAAACCCGCCGGATACAATGAGCAGTTCTTC. Protein sequence: CASSKPAGYNEQFF.

The CDR3 loop reads CASSLGGDSNGYTF. The CDR3 nucleotides read TGCGCCAGCAGCCTTGGCGGGGACAGCAATGGCTACACCTTC. The chain links TRBV5-1 to TRBJ1-2; 7 bases fit TRBD1. The germline V gene encodes CDR1 SGHRS and CDR2 YFSETQ. CDR3 size: 14 residues. Trimming at V came to 4 bases and at J to 6 bases, leaving 9 bases not matched to a gene.

The V gene is TRBV2, the J gene TRBJ2-7, with D possibly matching TRBD1 (6 bases). The germline CDR1 and CDR2 sequences are SNHLY and FYNNEI. The V end was cut by 6 bases, the J end by 3 bases, with 15 bases between. There are 14 residues in the CDR3. CDR3 sequence (DNA): TGTGCCAGCAGCCCTCGGACAGTGGTCTACGAGCAGTACTTC. Amino acids: CASSPRTVVYEQYF.

The rearrangement links TRBV6-6 to TRBJ1-6, with D tentatively TRBD1 (5 bases). The CDR3 loop spans 15 amino acids. Germline loops: CDR1 MNHNY, CDR2 SVGAGI (reference sequence). V was trimmed by 6 bases and J by 4 bases, leaving 13 bases between them. CDR3 protein: CASRPLGGYNSPLHF. Written as DNA, the CDR3 is TGTGCCAGCAGACCCCTTGGGGGGTATAATTCACCCCTCCACTTT.

The chain combines TRBV7-8 with TRBJ2-7, with D tentatively TRBD1 (5 bases). V was shortened by 6 bases and J by 2 bases, with 17 bases between the two germline ends. Germline-derived CDR1 and CDR2 are SGHVS and FQNEAQ. The CDR3 runs to 15 residues. CDR3 nucleotide sequence: TGTGCCAGCAGTCAATTGGGGCAGGGCCCCTACGAGCAGTACTTC. Encoded protein: CASSQLGQGPYEQYF.

The CDR3, as DNA: TGTGCCAGCTCATCCGGACCCCTCACCGGGGAGCTGTTTTTT. Its protein is CASSSGPLTGELFF. The chain recombines TRBV18 with TRBJ2-2; D ambiguous. Germline loops: CDR1 KGHSH, CDR2 LQKENI. V was trimmed by 5 bases and J by 4 bases, leaving 11 bases between them. CDR3 length: 14 amino acids.